The 32 T cell receptor beta chains listed next were all sequenced from one sample in a study of T cells in tuberculosis (dated by TCRdb to 2017 to 2018). Thawed, overnight-rested PBMC were stained with GMM-loaded CD1B tetramer, a Live/Dead dye and anti-CD3, then sorted on a FACS Aria II. The CD1B tetramers were loaded with C32 glucose monomycolate that had been purified from Rhodococcus equi. The method was the immunoSEQ multiplex PCR assay. In its TCRdb copy, this immuneACCESS table keeps in-frame sequences only and misses some clones. Where compared with another copy, unresolved V genes explain less than half of these, and the others have no known cause. Counted in this sample were 70,000 to 95,000 clones; roughly 91% of them appeared once. Approximately 2% of the sample lies in the top ten. Sequenced material: CD1b-GMM tetramer-negative cells sorted from PBMCs. The cell subset or site label on this specimen signifies: T cells not binding CD1B-GMM tetramer, sorted from same donor. Receptors were obtained from an adult woman with latent tuberculosis.

The sample holds one count of this clone. The chain couples TRBV5-8 to TRBJ1-5, with 10 bases that match TRBD1. Per the germline V gene, CDR1 is SGHTS and CDR2 is YDEGEE. V lost 4 bases to trimming and J lost 2 bases; unmatched junction nucleotides: 3. The CDR3 consists of 15 residues. The CDR3 here is CASSRGTGGNQPQHF. The CDR3 nucleotides are TGTGCCAGCAGCCGTGGGACAGGGGGCAATCAGCCCCAGCATTTT.

The chain is built from TRBV10-2 and TRBJ1-1; 7 bases line up with TRBD1. The CDR3 totals 12 residues. The V segment lost 7 bases and the J segment 4 bases; nucleotides outside the gene matches: 3. Germline CDR1 reads WSHSY; CDR2 reads SAAADI. The DNA of the CDR3 is TGCGCCAGCATGGGACAGTTCACTGAAGCTTTCTTT. Protein: CASMGQFTEAFF.

V is TRBV4-2 and J is TRBJ2-4; perhaps TRBD2 as D (6 bases). Germline loops: CDR1 LGHNA, CDR2 YNFKEQ. The ends were cut back, 1 base at V and 2 bases at J, with 9 bases in the middle. This CDR3 has 15 amino acids. In DNA form, the CDR3 reads TGTGCCAGCAGCCAAGCGGGGGACCCCAAAAACATTCAGTACTTC. Protein product: CASSQAGDPKNIQYF.

The CDR3 DNA sequence: TGTGCCAGCAGCCAAGATGTAGTTTGGGGGGGGGATGAGCAGTTCTTC. Translating it yields CASSQDVVWGGDEQFF. The genes are TRBV14 and TRBJ2-1, with 7 positions matching TRBD2. CDR3 size: 16 residues. The germline CDR1 and CDR2 sequences are SGHDN and FVKESK. V lost 0 bases, J lost 8 bases, and 10 bases stayed unmatched. Together with reference TRBV14 and TRBJ2-1, the CDR3 gives the full variable domain: EAGVTQFPSHSVIEKGQTVTLRCDPISGHDNLYWYRRVMGKEIKFLLHFVKESKQDESGMPNNRFLAERTGGTYSTLKVQPAELEDSGVYFCASSQDVVWGGDEQFFGPGTRLTVL.

The chain employs TRBV5-8 and TRBJ1-6, with 9 bases identical to TRBD1. V dropped 0 bases and J dropped 6; count of bases not matched to a gene: 4. Germline assignment: CDR1 SGHTS and CDR2 YDEGEE. This CDR3 has 16 amino acids. This CDR3 reads CASSLAGTGINSPLHF. CDR3 DNA sequence: TGTGCCAGCAGCTTGGCGGGGACAGGGATTAATTCACCCCTCCACTTT.

This chain connects TRBV5-6 to TRBJ1-1, with 7 bases fitting TRBD1. J was trimmed by 9 bases and V by 4 bases; bases with no gene match: 6. The CDR3 totals 12 residues. From germline, CDR1 is SGHDT and CDR2 YYEEEE. The DNA for the CDR3 is TGTGCCAGCAGCCTGACGGGACAGAAAGCTTTCTTT. Its translation: CASSLTGQKAFF.

The chain carries TRBV7-2 and TRBJ2-7; a possible D gene is TRBD2 (5 bases). Trimming left V 3 bases short and J 3 bases short, with 12 bases between. This CDR3 spans 14 amino acids. Germline V gene data show CDR1 as SGHTA and CDR2 as FQGNSA. The CDR3 sequence is CASSLSRADYEQYF. CDR3 sequence (DNA): TGTGCCAGCAGCTTGTCCAGAGCGGACTACGAGCAGTACTTC.

This clone was observed a handful of times. The chain joins TRBV2 to TRBJ1-2; 11 nucleotides agree with TRBD1. V gave up 7 bases and J gave up 4 bases; unmatched junction bases: 11. The CDR3 totals 16 residues. CDR1 and CDR2 from the germline V gene are SNHLY and FYNNEI. This CDR3 is CASTPGQGAPLYGYTF. CDR3 nucleotide sequence: TGTGCCAGCACCCCTGGACAGGGGGCGCCCCTCTATGGCTACACCTTC.

This chain connects TRBV19 to TRBJ1-4; D might be TRBD1 (5 bases). This CDR3 has 14 amino acids. The V end lost 5 bases, the J end lost 0 bases, and 7 bases lay between the germline ends. Germline CDR1 LNHDA, CDR2 SQIVND (reference sequence). CDR3 bases: TGTGCCAGTAGTCAGGGCGCAACTAATGAAAAACTGTTTTTT. Translation gives CASSQGATNEKLFF.

The chain has TRBV19 and TRBJ2-2; TRBD2 matches at 8 bases. V lost 6 bases and J lost 6; bases outside the gene matches: 3. The CDR3 totals 13 residues. Germline loops: CDR1 LNHDA, CDR2 SQIVND (reference sequence). CDR3 region: CASRAGGPGELFF. The DNA of the CDR3 is TGTGCCAGTAGGGCGGGGGGCCCCGGGGAGCTGTTTTTT. Combining the CDR3 with reference TRBV19 and TRBJ2-2 gives the whole variable domain DGGITQSPKYLFRKEGQNVTLSCEQNLNHDAMYWYRQDPGQGLRLIYYSQIVNDFQKGDIAEGYSVSREKKESFPLTVTSAQKNPTAFYLCASRAGGPGELFFGEGSRLTVL.

The J gene is TRBJ2-7, the V gene TRBV7-8; D unresolved. Germline lookup yields CDR1 SGHVS and CDR2 FQNEAQ. This CDR3 comprises 13 residues. Trimming took off 4 bases at V and 3 bases at J, with 10 bases between the two ends. CDR3 DNA sequence: TGTGCCAGCAGCTCCACCCGAGACTACGAGCAGTACGTC. Its translation: CASSSTRDYEQYV.

The chain joins TRBV10-2 to TRBJ2-1; 12 nucleotides line up with TRBD1. Per germline, CDR1 WSHSY and CDR2 SAAADI. V trimming: 3 bases; J trimming: 8 bases; junction bases outside the gene matches: 5. This CDR3 spans 15 amino acids. The CDR3 protein is CASSDKGQGADEQFF. CDR3 DNA sequence: TGCGCCAGCAGTGATAAGGGACAGGGGGCCGATGAGCAGTTCTTC.

CDR3 DNA sequence: TGTGCCTGGAGGCGGACAGGAGTATACGAGCAGTACTTC. Translating gives CAWRRTGVYEQYF. V and J are TRBV30 and TRBJ2-7; 7 bases match TRBD1. With 3 bases clipped from V and 4 bases from J, the junction kept 6 bases outside the gene matches. The CDR3 has 13 residues. The germline V gene encodes CDR1 GTSNPN and CDR2 SVGIG (reference sequence).

The chain is built from TRBV18 and TRBJ2-3, with 9 bases identical to TRBD2. This CDR3 spans 16 amino acids. Trimming took 0 bases from V and 1 from J; bases not matched to a gene: 2. CDR1 is KGHSH and CDR2 is LQKENI in the germline V gene. The CDR3 loop is CASSPPERGGTDTQYF. Written as DNA, the CDR3 is TGTGCCAGCTCACCACCTGAGCGGGGGGGCACAGATACGCAGTATTTT.

CDR3 coding DNA: TGTGCCAGCATGCTACAGGGTTACTATGGCTACACCTTC. As protein: CASMLQGYYGYTF. V and J are TRBV6-1 and TRBJ1-2, with D perhaps matching TRBD1 (6 bases). This CDR3 spans 13 amino acids. Germline V gene data show CDR1 as MNHNS and CDR2 as SASEGT. Between the trimmed V and J ends, which lost 7 bases and 3 bases, there was a span of 12 bases.

The chain joins TRBV6-6 to TRBJ1-1; D gene unclear. V was cut by 8 bases and J by 5 bases, with 18 bases left in between. Germline V gene sequence: CDR1 MNHNY, CDR2 SVGAGI (reference sequence). The CDR3 is made up of 14 amino acids. CDR3 amino acids: CASGGGPDGTEAFF. The CDR3 DNA follows: TGTGCCAGCGGAGGTGGCCCCGATGGGACTGAAGCTTTCTTT.

This chain connects TRBV15 to TRBJ1-4, with D possibly matching TRBD1 (5 bases). Germline V gives CDR1 LNHNV, CDR2 YYDKDF (reference sequence). CDR3 length: 15 amino acids. Trimming took 0 bases from V and 3 from J, leaving 8 bases between them. CDR3 loop: CATSRDRGSNEKLFF. For the CDR3, the DNA is TGTGCCACCAGCAGAGACCGGGGGTCTAATGAAAAACTGTTTTTT.

This clone was seen a few times. The chain has TRBV27 and TRBJ2-1; TRBD2 is a possible D gene (7 bases). Per germline, CDR1 MNHEY and CDR2 SMNVEV (reference sequence). This CDR3 spans 16 amino acids. The V end lost 6 bases, the J end lost 2 bases, and 17 bases lay between the germline ends. CDR3: CASRPFGGPTYNEQFF. The CDR3 bases are TGTGCCAGCAGACCCTTCGGGGGGCCGACCTACAATGAGCAGTTCTTC.

The chain combines TRBV4-1 with TRBJ2-1; TRBD1 agrees at 11 bases. The germline V gene has CDR1 MGHRA and CDR2 YSYEKL. The length of the CDR3 is 16 residues. V was pared by 3 bases and J by 5 bases, with 6 bases of the junction left unmatched. CDR3 sequence reads: CASSQAPGQGDNEQFF. CDR3 DNA sequence: TGCGCCAGCAGCCAGGCCCCGGGACAGGGGGACAATGAGCAGTTCTTC.

The gene calls are TRBV7-9 and TRBJ2-3, with 7 nucleotides matching TRBD2. CDR3 size: 15 residues. Germline loops: CDR1 SEHNR, CDR2 FQNEAQ (reference sequence). V lost 5 bases, J lost 6 bases, and 11 bases stayed unmatched. The CDR3 loop is CASSTTSEVRDTQYF. The CDR3 coding sequence is TGTGCCAGCAGCACCACTAGCGAGGTCCGTGATACGCAGTATTTT.

The chain has TRBV7-3 and TRBJ2-3, with TRBD1 identical over 7 bases. This CDR3 is built from 15 residues. Germline V CDR1 and CDR2: SGHTA, FQGTGA. Trimming cost V 5 bases and J 1 base; bases outside gene matches: 6. The CDR3 nucleotides read TGTGCCAGCAGCCCTACGGGACAGCGCACAGATACGCAGTATTTT. Translated: CASSPTGQRTDTQYF. Looking up the rest from reference TRBV7-3 and TRBJ2-3 gives the full variable domain: GAGVSQTPSNKVTEKGKYVELRCDPISGHTALYWYRQSLGQGPEFLIYFQGTGAADDSGLPNDRFFAVRPEGSVSTLKIQRTERGDSAVYLCASSPTGQRTDTQYFGPGTRLTVL.

CDR3 region: CASSEGGHNEQFF. The CDR3 DNA is TGCGCCAGCAGTGAAGGGGGACACAATGAGCAGTTCTTC. This rearrangement joins TRBV10-2 to TRBJ2-1; maybe TRBD1 (6 bases). Trimming took 3 bases from V and 5 from J, leaving 8 bases between them. The CDR3 extends over 13 amino acids. Germline CDR1 reads WSHSY; CDR2 reads SAAADI.

The V gene is TRBV25-1, the J gene TRBJ2-5, with 14 bases that match TRBD2. The V gene end was trimmed by 6 bases and the J gene end by 5 bases; junction bases not matched to a gene: 8. CDR3 length equals 16 residues. Germline assignment: CDR1 MGHDK and CDR2 SYGVNS. The CDR3 loop is CASSTGTSGGGETQYF. CDR3 DNA sequence: TGTGCCAGCAGCACCGGGACTAGCGGGGGCGGGGAGACCCAGTACTTC.

The chain recombines TRBV6-5 with TRBJ2-2; TRBD2 is a possible D gene (7 bases). The germline V and J ends were trimmed by 0 bases and 6 bases, with 14 bases remaining between them. The CDR3 runs 16 residues. The germline gives CDR1 MNHEY, CDR2 SVGAGI. The CDR3 sequence: CASSYSGGGAPGELFF. The CDR3 DNA reads TGTGCCAGCAGTTACTCGGGAGGGGGGGCCCCCGGGGAGCTGTTTTTT.

V is TRBV7-9 and J is TRBJ1-1; possibly TRBD1 for D (6 bases). The germline V gene encodes CDR1 SEHNR and CDR2 FQNEAQ (reference sequence). The CDR3 spans 12 residues. V lost 6 bases and J 4 bases, leaving 9 bases between the germline ends. As DNA, the CDR3 is TGTGCCAGCAGTCAGGGGTCCACTGAAGCTTTCTTT. This encodes CASSQGSTEAFF.

J is TRBJ1-2 and V is TRBV27; 9 bases line up with TRBD1. Trimming took 5 bases from V and 2 from J; bases not matched to a gene: 9. The CDR3 consists of 16 residues. Germline values: CDR1 MNHEY, CDR2 SMNVEV (reference sequence). CDR3 sequence (DNA): TGTGCCAGCAGTCCATATTTTGGGACAGGGAACTATGGCTACACCTTC. It is translated as CASSPYFGTGNYGYTF.

The chain is built from TRBV7-2 and TRBJ2-1; D might be TRBD1 (6 bases). The CDR3 length is 14 residues. The germline V and J ends were trimmed by 8 bases and 4 bases, with 15 bases remaining between them. Germline-derived CDR1 and CDR2 are SGHTA and FQGNSA. The CDR3 coding sequence is TGTGCCAGCTTACCCCAGGGGTGGTACAATGAGCAGTTCTTC. It encodes CASLPQGWYNEQFF.

The V and J genes are TRBV10-3 and TRBJ2-1, with TRBD1 as a possible D gene (6 bases). The CDR3 loop spans 13 amino acids. CDR1 ENHRY and CDR2 SYGVKD come from the germline V gene. Between the trimmed V and J ends, which lost 6 bases and 10 bases, there was a span of 16 bases. This CDR3 is CAISPRDKYEQFF. The CDR3 DNA is TGTGCCATCAGCCCCCGGGACAAATACGAGCAGTTCTTC.

V gene TRBV28 combines with J gene TRBJ1-2; no clear D. The CDR3 covers 13 residues. The germline V and J ends were trimmed by 6 bases and 2 bases, with 10 bases remaining between them. Germline CDR1 MDHEN, CDR2 SYDVKM. The CDR3 DNA reads as TGTGCCAGCAGGCGAATCGAAAACTATGGCTACACCTTC. Translation gives CASRRIENYGYTF.

The rearrangement links TRBV30 to TRBJ1-6; 7 nucleotides match TRBD1. This CDR3 contains 13 residues. Germline assignment: CDR1 GTSNPN and CDR2 SVGIG (reference sequence). V lost 7 bases, J lost 5 bases, and 5 bases stayed unmatched. The DNA for the CDR3 is TGTGCCTTGTCGGGACAGCATAATTCACCCCTCCACTTT. Its translation is CALSGQHNSPLHF.

The rearrangement links TRBV6-6 to TRBJ2-4; 11 nucleotides agree with TRBD2. The CDR3 is made up of 11 amino acids. The germline V gene has CDR1 MNHNY and CDR2 SVGAGI (reference sequence). J lost 12 bases, V lost 10 bases, and 5 bases had no gene match. The chain's CDR3 is CATDSGGDQYF. As DNA, the CDR3 is TGTGCCACCGATAGCGGGGGGGATCAGTACTTC.

The V call is TRBV6-1, the J call TRBJ1-1, with no clear D. This CDR3 is 14 amino acids long. Germline V gene sequence: CDR1 MNHNS, CDR2 SASEGT. Between the trimmed V and J ends, which lost 2 bases and 3 bases, there was a span of 10 bases. The CDR3 DNA reads TGTGCCAGCAGTGAACGTTGGGCATACACTGAAGCTTTCTTT. Protein product: CASSERWAYTEAFF.